A single sample gave rise to the 3 T cell receptor beta chains below, sequenced in a study of monozygotic twins with inflammatory bowel disease (dated by TCRdb to about 2019). The protocol used for the library was 5' RACE. The sequencer listed for this sample is Illumina HiSeq 2500. With the reads reprocessed by TCRdb, a single entry stands for each CDR3 protein sequence and no DNA is reported. The sample table on file contains about 450,000 distinct CDR3 sequences. The ten largest clones take up about 2.6% of the sample. The sequencing sample was made of blood. The receptors shown here come from a human donor with ulcerative colitis or Crohn's disease, or a healthy co-twin of an affected twin (not recorded which).

The gene calls are TRBV7-2 and TRBJ1-5; the TRBD1 assignment by TCRdb is unverifiable without DNA. The CDR3 consists of 15 residues. Germline lookup yields CDR1 SGHTA and CDR2 FQGNSA. This CDR3 reads CASSSLGHPNQPQHF.

The V gene is TRBV7-6, the J gene TRBJ2-7; the TRBD1 assignment by TCRdb is unverifiable without DNA. CDR3 size: 15 residues. Germline-derived CDR1 and CDR2 are SGHVS and FNYEAQ. The CDR3 loop is CASSSTGLRSYEQYF. Looking up the rest from reference TRBV7-6 and TRBJ2-7 gives the full variable domain: GAGVSQSPRYKVTKRGQDVALRCDPISGHVSLYWYRQALGQGPEFLTYFNYEAQQDKSGLPNDRFSAERPEGSISTLTIQRTEQRDSAMYRCASSSTGLRSYEQYFGPGTRLTVT.

The chain recombines TRBV10-3 with TRBJ2-2; with no DNA, the TCRdb D assignment of TRBD2 cannot be verified. The CDR3 totals 16 residues. Germline assignment: CDR1 ENHRY and CDR2 SYGVKD. CDR3 protein: CAISPQAGGLTGELFF.